This T cell receptor (beta chain) was retrieved from a study of T cells in localized non-small cell lung cancer. Findings and limits, study-wide: A raised T cell density in blood coincided with lengthier overall survival. Uninvolved nearby lung showed the greatest T cell clonality, exceeding that found in tumor. Multi-region tumor sequencing was not done, so intratumor heterogeneity could not be excluded. Detection in adjacent lung was observed for a median roughly 55 of the top 100 tumor clones.

Comment on this clone: Its cognate antigen is unknown.

Profiled with immunoSEQ multiplex PCR; TCRdb holds only in-frame clones, not every one. In the table there are about 27,000 clones, around 83% of which are singletons. Looked up from germline, CDR1 is LNHDA and CDR2 is SQIVND (reference sequence). CDR3 length equals 14 residues. Trimming pared 3 bases from V and 2 bases from J, leaving 10 bases between. The chain carries TRBV19 and TRBJ1-1; TRBD1 might be the D (5 bases). The receptor was isolated from a woman aged 35 to 75 with stage I lung adenocarcinoma. The source was peripheral blood, collected before any cancer treatment. The CDR3 is CASSIDRVNTEAFF. The CDR3 nucleotides read TGTGCCAGTAGTATCGACAGAGTTAACACTGAAGCTTTCTTT.